This T cell receptor beta chain came from a study of PD-1 blockade in classical Hodgkin lymphoma (dated by TCRdb to the early 2020s). Background for the entire study: Nivolumab dosing was 3 mg/kg intravenously every 2 weeks, continuing until either disease progression or unacceptable toxicity. The study used CyTOF and TCR beta sequencing to define a peripheral blood immune signature of response to PD-1 blockade in classical Hodgkin lymphoma. What the research found in general, with its limitations: Newly diagnosed patients were reported to have lower baseline TCR diversity than healthy donors, and relapsed/refractory patients were reported to have lower baseline TCR diversity still. Trial patients achieving complete response had baseline diversity similar to newly diagnosed patients, whereas partial responders and progressors had significantly lower diversity. Diversity was lower in patients who began nivolumab less than 1 year after ASCT, so these patients were left out of later analyses to avoid confounding by immune reconstitution. The study was limited to a single clinical trial cohort, and causes of repertoire differences, possibly disease activity or prior therapy, remained undefined. By C4D1, a significant rise was seen in CD4+ TCR diversity but not in CD8+ TCR diversity (p=0.0027 vs p=0.16), and the rise was most apparent among complete responders (p=0.02).

The Qiagen DNeasy kit was used to extract genomic DNA from unsorted PBMCs and from the negatively selected CD4+ and CD8+ fractions. TCR beta CDR3 regions were subjected to amplification by immunoSEQ multiplex PCR with primers that anneal to V and J segments. A synthetic immune receptor repertoire was used to minimize amplification bias, and any remaining bias was removed computationally after sequencing. Turning to the authors' computational methods: Custom Python scripts were used to quantify repertoire diversity as the Shannon entropy index. Unsorted, CD4+ and CD8+ repertoires were analyzed separately, except for combined analyses in which CD4+ and CD8+ sequences were merged in silico. Clonal expansion was defined as at least a 2-fold frequency increase after treatment relative to C1D1, with a pseudocount of 0.5 for undetected baseline clones. Clones with 0 or 1 copy at C1D1 were defined as singleton clones, while clones with 2 or more copies were defined as non-singleton clones. Clones expanded in unsorted samples were annotated as CD4+, CD8+ or unknown by matching protein sequences in sorted samples from the same patient. Wilcoxon tests on paired samples were used to test diversity changes from C1D1 to C4D1. Held by TCRdb, this immuneACCESS table contains in-frame sequences only and omits some clones. Under half of the omission traces to an unresolved V gene where checked; the cause of the rest is unknown. D and trimming come from the DNA, and the V and J calls and clone size come from that table. The sample table shows 6,500 to 9,500 clones, and over 80% are seen once. Together, the top ten hold 25% to 35% of the sample.

A distance of 5 bases separates the germline ends of V and J, which lose 0 bases and 5 bases respectively. The germline V gene (reference sequence) gives CDR1 as SGHKS and CDR2 as YYEKEE. The CDR3 runs 12 amino acids, cysteine and phenylalanine included. Solely the CDR3 DNA is kept, with 36 bases framed from the first base. Comments on this clone: The antigen this receptor binds is unknown. The sample holds no much larger clone one base away, and base qualities are not on file.

Interpreted using the paper, the time point label stands for: cycle 4 day 1 (C4D1), after about 6 weeks of nivolumab. Every trial patient had relapsed after autologous stem cell transplantation, and cohorts A, B and C differed in prior brentuximab vedotin exposure. The trial cohort included 50 to 70 patients with relapsed/refractory classical Hodgkin lymphoma, and each patient had a best overall response of complete response, partial response or progressive disease. In the multi-cohort phase II CheckMate 205 trial, trial patients received single-agent nivolumab. An independent review committee assessed best overall response using the 2007 International Working Group response criteria. PBMCs from the trial were collected at three points: immediately before nivolumab initiation (C1D1), and during therapy at cycle 2 day 1 and cycle 4 day 1. After peripheral blood was drawn into 8 mL Vacutainer Cell Preparation Tubes, PBMCs were isolated by centrifugation and then cryopreserved.

Source: peripheral blood mononuclear cells (PBMCs), taken before the fourth cycle of nivolumab. This TCR came from a human donor with classical Hodgkin lymphoma. The V and J segments used are TRBV5-5 and TRBJ1-2; no D gene is confidently identified. For the CDR3, the sequence is CASSLGGYGYTF. The nucleotide sequence is given as TGTGCCAGCAGCTTGGGGGGATATGGCTACACCTTC. This CDR3, with the reference TRBV5-5 and TRBJ1-2 proteins standing in past its ends, gives the full variable domain DAGVTQSPTHLIKTRGQQVTLRCSPISGHKSVSWYQQVLGQGPQFIFQYYEKEERGRGNFPDRFSARQFPNYSSELNVNALLLGDSALYLCASSLGGYGYTFGSGTRLTVV.